These 29 T cell receptor beta chains were all obtained from the same sample, sequenced in a study of cytomegalovirus exposure and HLA in healthy donors. A multiplex PCR was run with 60 Vbeta primers and 13 Jbeta primers. Clones were read by immunoSEQ multiplex PCR, and TCRdb kept only the in-frame ones, dropping some. The sample holds 110,000 to 150,000 clones, roughly three quarters seen once. Material: PBMCs. These receptors came from a man younger than 30 in good health and CMV-seronegative.

The V call is TRBV5-1, the J call TRBJ2-2; maybe TRBD2 (6 bases). The V end lost 4 bases, the J end lost 3 bases, and 16 bases lay between the germline ends. The V gene's germline CDR1 is SGHRS and CDR2 YFSETQ. CDR3 size: 16 residues. CDR3 residues: CASSLTSGGYTGELFF. The CDR3 bases are TGCGCCAGCAGCCTCACGTCCGGGGGATACACCGGGGAGCTGTTTTTT. The full variable domain, rest sourced from reference TRBV5-1 and TRBJ2-2, is KAGVTQTPRYLIKTRGQQVTLSCSPISGHRSVSWYQQTPGQGLQFLFEYFSETQRNKGNFPGRFSGRQFSNSRSEMNVSTLELGDSALYLCASSLTSGGYTGELFFGEGSRLTVL.

The V gene is TRBV18, the J gene TRBJ2-1; D might be TRBD1 (6 bases). V was shortened by 2 bases and J by 0 bases, with 8 bases between the two germline ends. CDR1 is KGHSH, CDR2 LQKENI, per germline. The CDR3 length is 15 residues. CDR3 in amino acids: CASSPDRSSYNEQFF. The CDR3 nucleotides are TGTGCCAGCTCACCAGACAGGAGCTCCTACAATGAGCAGTTCTTC.

This clone was observed a handful of times. The junction and the germline gene differ at one end; a read error may be behind it. The chain couples TRBV7-9 to TRBJ1-2; no firm D call. Looked up from germline, CDR1 is SEHNR and CDR2 is FQNEAQ (reference sequence). The CDR3 sequence is 13 residues long. CDR3 in DNA: TGTTCCAGCAGCTTGACGGGAGCCTATGGCTACACCTTC. Translated, it gives CSSSLTGAYGYTF.

This clone was seen a single time. The chain couples TRBV2 to TRBJ1-4; TRBD1 matches 8 bases. The J segment lost 6 bases and the V segment lost 6 bases, leaving 9 bases of the junction unmatched. The CDR3 contains 15 residues. Germline loops: CDR1 SNHLY, CDR2 FYNNEI. The CDR3 loop reads CASRLDRGGDEKLFF. The DNA for the CDR3 is TGTGCCAGCAGACTCGACAGGGGCGGAGATGAAAAACTGTTTTTT.

The chain employs TRBV23-1 and TRBJ1-5; 7 positions match TRBD1. TRBV23-1 is an open reading frame whose function is uncertain. The ends lost 2 bases at V and 1 base at J; junction bases unmatched: 11. This CDR3 is 18 amino acids long. The CDR3 DNA reads as TGCGCCAGCAGTCAAGAACCGACAGGGTTGAGCAGCAATCAGCCCCAGCATTTT. The encoded protein is CASSQEPTGLSSNQPQHF.

V is TRBV19 and J is TRBJ1-1; TRBD1 matches at 7 bases. The CDR3 has 15 amino acids. Trimming at V came to 1 base and at J to 7 bases, leaving 9 bases not matched to a gene. CDR1 and CDR2 from the germline V gene are LNHDA and SQIVND (reference sequence). DNA of the CDR3: TGTGCCAGTAGTATAGTAAGAACAGGGGCCAGTGAAGCTTTCTTT. It yields the protein CASSIVRTGASEAFF.

This clone was observed a few times. This sequence joins TRBV7-3 and TRBJ2-3; D may be TRBD1 (7 bases). The CDR3 extends over 15 amino acids. CDR1 and CDR2 (germline): SGHTA, FQGTGA. The V and J ends lost 5 bases and 1 base respectively, with 13 bases between them. The CDR3 nucleotides are TGTGCCAGCAGCCACCAGGGGGGTGGCACAGATACGCAGTATTTT. Translating it yields CASSHQGGGTDTQYF.

The rearrangement links TRBV30 to TRBJ1-2; 7 bases agree with TRBD1. The V gene end was trimmed by 2 bases and the J gene end by 6 bases; junction bases not matched to a gene: 9. This CDR3 is 14 amino acids long. Germline lookup yields CDR1 GTSNPN and CDR2 SVGIG (reference sequence). For the CDR3, the DNA is TGTGCCTGGAGTCTCGAACAGGGGTGGGATGGCTACACCTTC. It codes for CAWSLEQGWDGYTF.

The chain joins TRBV15 to TRBJ2-3, with D perhaps matching TRBD2 (6 bases). V lost 2 bases and J lost 0, with 21 bases in between. Germline CDR1 is LNHNV and CDR2 is YYDKDF (reference sequence). The CDR3 consists of 19 residues. The CDR3: CATSRWVGTSEESTDTQYF. The CDR3, as DNA: TGTGCCACCAGCAGATGGGTCGGGACTTCAGAGGAGAGCACAGATACGCAGTATTTT.

The rearrangement links TRBV5-3 to TRBJ2-1; 8 nucleotides agree with TRBD1. TRBV5-3 is an open reading frame, and its role is uncertain. This CDR3 is built from 13 residues. After removal of 5 bases from V and 9 bases from J, the junction contained 7 bases not matched to a gene. The CDR3 is CARRWQGAGEQFF. CDR3 nucleotide sequence: TGTGCCAGAAGATGGCAGGGGGCGGGTGAGCAGTTCTTC.

J is TRBJ1-1 and V is TRBV5-1; 8 positions agree with TRBD1. Germline CDR1 is SGHRS and CDR2 is YFSETQ. This CDR3 is built from 14 residues. With V trimmed by 4 bases and J by 5 bases, 7 bases remained unmatched. The CDR3: CASSKTGASTEAFF. Here the CDR3 DNA reads TGCGCCAGCAGCAAGACAGGGGCGTCAACTGAAGCTTTCTTT.

This chain joins TRBV2 and TRBJ2-7, with 10 bases identical to TRBD2. This CDR3 has 13 residues. Looked up from germline, CDR1 is SNHLY and CDR2 is FYNNEI. J lost 2 bases, V lost 7 bases, and 2 bases had no gene match. CDR3 residues: CASILAGTYEQYF. Written as DNA, the CDR3 is TGTGCCAGCATACTAGCGGGGACCTACGAGCAGTACTTC.

This chain uses TRBV5-1 with TRBJ1-1; D perhaps matches TRBD1 (5 bases). The CDR3 extends over 15 amino acids. Germline CDR1 reads SGHRS; CDR2 reads YFSETQ. V lost 0 bases and J lost 0, with 9 bases in between. The CDR3 reads CASSLAAGMNTEAFF. CDR3 coding DNA: TGCGCCAGCAGCTTGGCCGCAGGGATGAACACTGAAGCTTTCTTT. The entire variable domain, with the rest obtained from reference TRBV5-1 and TRBJ1-1, is as follows: KAGVTQTPRYLIKTRGQQVTLSCSPISGHRSVSWYQQTPGQGLQFLFEYFSETQRNKGNFPGRFSGRQFSNSRSEMNVSTLELGDSALYLCASSLAAGMNTEAFFGQGTRLTVV.

The chain carries TRBV7-2 and TRBJ2-7, with TRBD2 matching 8 bases. Germline lookup yields CDR1 SGHTA and CDR2 FQGNSA. The CDR3 loop spans 16 amino acids. The ends lost 2 bases at V and 0 bases at J; junction bases unmatched: 6. CDR3 coding DNA: TGTGCCAGCAGCTTACCCGGGACTAGAGGCTCCTACGAGCAGTACTTC. Its protein is CASSLPGTRGSYEQYF.

The CDR3 here is CASSDSEAGGRNEQFF. CDR3 nucleotides: TGTGCCAGCAGTGACTCGGAAGCGGGGGGGCGGAATGAGCAGTTCTTC. V and J are TRBV6-4 and TRBJ2-1, with 10 nucleotides matching TRBD2. The J segment lost 7 bases and the V segment lost 0 bases, leaving 6 bases of the junction unmatched. The germline CDR1 and CDR2 sequences are MRHNA and SNTAGT. There are 16 residues in the CDR3.

This chain links TRBV7-2 with TRBJ1-1; 8 bases agree with TRBD1. The J segment lost 8 bases and the V segment lost 1 base, leaving 9 bases of the junction unmatched. Germline values: CDR1 SGHTA, CDR2 FQGNSA. The CDR3 consists of 15 residues. This CDR3 reads CASSLEGTGVTEAFF. The CDR3 nucleotides read TGTGCCAGCAGCTTAGAAGGGACAGGTGTTACAGAAGCTTTCTTT.

This chain joins TRBV9 and TRBJ2-3, with D perhaps TRBD1 (8 bases). The V gene's germline CDR1 is SGDLS and CDR2 YYNGEE. Trimming removed 2 bases from V and 4 bases from J, with 17 bases in between. The CDR3 has 16 residues. The CDR3: CASSVSWTGRADTQYF. As DNA, the CDR3 is TGTGCCAGCAGCGTGAGCTGGACAGGGAGGGCAGATACGCAGTATTTT.

The chain uses TRBV5-1 and TRBJ1-2, with D possibly being TRBD1 (6 bases). The V end was cut by 1 base, the J end by 8 bases, with 15 bases between. The CDR3 loop spans 14 amino acids. Looked up from germline, CDR1 is SGHRS and CDR2 is YFSETQ. The CDR3 sequence is CASSLNGRGKGYTF. In DNA, the CDR3 is TGCGCCAGCAGCTTGAACGGCAGGGGTAAAGGCTACACCTTC.

The chain is built from TRBV30 and TRBJ2-3, with D unresolved. Trimming removed 5 bases from V and 6 bases from J, with 9 bases in between. This CDR3 region has 11 residues. Per germline, CDR1 GTSNPN and CDR2 SVGIG (reference sequence). The CDR3 sequence: CAWATGDTQYF. CDR3 sequence (DNA): TGTGCCTGGGCTACCGGGGATACGCAGTATTTT.

J is TRBJ2-3 and V is TRBV29-1; no reliable D call. Germline V gene data show CDR1 as SQVTM and CDR2 as ANQGSEA. V was cut by 4 bases and J by 7 bases, with 12 bases left in between. The CDR3 sequence is 12 residues long. The CDR3 DNA is TGCAGCGTTGTGGGCCCACAGAATACGCAGTATTTT. Protein: CSVVGPQNTQYF.

This clone showed up just once. A junction end diverges from the germline sequence, so it may reflect a read error. The chain links TRBV6-5 to TRBJ2-3; TRBD2 is a possible D gene (6 bases). The V gene's germline CDR1 is MNHEY and CDR2 SVGAGI. There are 13 residues in the CDR3. The chain's CDR3 is CASSWGGRDMQYF. CDR3 DNA sequence: TGTGCCAGCAGTTGGGGTGGGCGGGATATGCAGTATTTT.

The J gene is TRBJ1-2, the V gene TRBV27; 8 bases match TRBD1. This CDR3 has 14 residues. V trimming: 2 bases; J trimming: 8 bases; junction bases outside the gene matches: 7. Germline lookup yields CDR1 MNHEY and CDR2 SMNVEV (reference sequence). The CDR3 is CASSLHHRGGGYTF. DNA for the CDR3: TGTGCCAGCAGTTTACACCACAGGGGGGGCGGCTACACCTTC.

Details on this clone: A junction boundary mismatches the germline segment, possibly from a read error. The gene calls are TRBV19 and TRBJ2-7, with 10 bases lining up with TRBD2. This CDR3 contains 15 residues. The germline V gene has CDR1 LNHDA and CDR2 SQIVND (reference sequence). The chain's CDR3 is CASSIQPSGGYGQYF. The CDR3 coding sequence is TGTGCCAGTAGTATTCAGCCTAGCGGGGGCTACGGGCAGTACTTC. Based on the CDR3 plus reference TRBV19 and TRBJ2-7, the full variable domain is DGGITQSPKYLFRKEGQNVTLSCEQNLNHDAMYWYRQDPGQGLRLIYYSQIVNDFQKGDIAEGYSVSREKKESFPLTVTSAQKNPTAFYLCASSIQPSGGYGQYFGPGTRLTVT.

The chain carries TRBV27 and TRBJ2-1; 10 positions match TRBD2. Germline V gene lookup returns CDR1 MNHEY and CDR2 SMNVEV (reference sequence). V shed 5 bases and J 8 bases; nucleotides not matched to a gene: 15. The CDR3 contains 17 residues. The CDR3 region has the DNA TGTGCCAGCAGTCCCCTCACTTTGGAGCGGGAGGGCTATGAGCAGTTCTTC. It codes for CASSPLTLEREGYEQFF.

This chain uses TRBV7-2 with TRBJ2-1; 7 nucleotides line up with TRBD2. Germline V lookup: CDR1 SGHTA, CDR2 FQGNSA. The CDR3 is 15 amino acids. V gave up 1 base and J gave up 5 bases; unmatched junction bases: 5. The CDR3 sequence is CASSLGGGLNNEQFF. CDR3 nucleotides: TGTGCCAGCAGCTTAGGTGGGGGACTAAACAATGAGCAGTTCTTC.

The CDR3 sequence: CASSLGLTGVPYEQYF. CDR3 DNA sequence: TGTGCCAGCAGCTTAGGCTTGACAGGGGTTCCCTACGAGCAGTACTTC. V usage is TRBV7-8 and J usage is TRBJ2-7; 8 bases line up with TRBD1. The CDR3 is 16 residues long. After removal of 1 base from V and 2 bases from J, the junction contained 7 bases not matched to a gene. Germline CDR1 and CDR2: SGHVS and FQNEAQ.

The V call is TRBV19, the J call TRBJ2-7; 10 bases are shared with TRBD1. CDR3 size: 15 residues. Unmatched junction bases numbered 7, after V lost 1 base and J lost 7 bases. CDR1 and CDR2 from the germline V gene are LNHDA and SQIVND (reference sequence). The CDR3, as DNA: TGTGCCAGTAGTATAGGGGACAGGGGATTGCGGGAGCAGTACTTC. Translating it yields CASSIGDRGLREQYF.

The chain is built from TRBV28 and TRBJ2-1; 8 nucleotides agree with TRBD1. The CDR3 consists of 16 residues. The germline CDR1 and CDR2 sequences are MDHEN and SYDVKM. V lost 4 bases to trimming and J lost 0 bases; unmatched junction nucleotides: 5. CDR3 sequence reads: CASSSPTGGSYNEQFF. The CDR3 nucleotides read TGTGCCAGCAGTTCACCCACAGGGGGCTCCTACAATGAGCAGTTCTTC.

The gene calls are TRBV15 and TRBJ2-7; 8 nucleotides line up with TRBD1. Trimming removed 5 bases from V and 6 bases from J; junction bases left unmatched: 3. The CDR3 runs to 12 residues. The germline V gene has CDR1 LNHNV and CDR2 YYDKDF (reference sequence). This CDR3 is CATSATGGEQYF. As DNA, the CDR3 is TGTGCCACCAGCGCCACAGGGGGCGAGCAGTACTTC.